This passage covers 9 T cell receptor beta chains from one sample sequenced in a study of cytomegalovirus exposure and HLA in healthy donors. Primers: 60 Vbeta forward and 13 Jbeta reverse. TCRdb's table, derived via immunoSEQ multiplex PCR, lists solely in-frame clones and lacks some. Counted here are 70,000 or so clones, 70% to 80% occurring once; the ten biggest clones make up 7.8%. Input material: PBMCs. These TCRs come from a young man in good health and CMV-seropositive.

This rearrangement joins TRBV6-5 to TRBJ2-7; D is uncertain. Trimming took 5 bases from V and 0 from J, leaving 11 bases between them. This CDR3 spans 14 amino acids. CDR1 is MNHEY and CDR2 is SVGAGI in the germline V gene. The CDR3 DNA sequence: TGTGCCAGCAGTCAAAAGACGGGCTCCTACGAGCAGTACTTC. It yields the protein CASSQKTGSYEQYF.

The gene calls are TRBV29-1 and TRBJ1-3, with TRBD1 matching 9 bases. V dropped 6 bases and J dropped 0; count of bases not matched to a gene: 6. The CDR3 covers 15 residues. CDR1 SQVTM and CDR2 ANQGSEA come from the germline V gene. The CDR3 region has the DNA TGCAGCGTCCGGACAGGGGCCAGCTCTGGAAACACCATATATTTT. It specifies CSVRTGASSGNTIYF.

This chain connects TRBV23-1 to TRBJ1-1; D is undetermined. TRBV23-1 is filed as an ORF, its function uncertain. The CDR3 runs 14 residues. The V and J ends lost 0 bases and 0 bases respectively, with 5 bases between them. CDR3 sequence: CASSQSSLNTEAFF. CDR3 in DNA: TGCGCCAGCAGTCAATCCTCCCTGAACACTGAAGCTTTCTTT.

The chain links TRBV28 to TRBJ1-4; D is undetermined. V dropped 6 bases and J dropped 7 bases, with 9 bases sitting between them. The CDR3 consists of 12 residues. CDR1 and CDR2 (germline): MDHEN, SYDVKM. CDR3 residues: CASRRAAEKLFF. CDR3 in DNA: TGTGCCAGCAGGCGGGCAGCTGAAAAACTGTTTTTT.

The chain joins TRBV19 to TRBJ1-1; D might be TRBD1 (6 bases). Trimming stripped 9 bases from V and 8 bases from J, with 13 bases between. CDR3 size: 11 residues. The germline V gene has CDR1 LNHDA and CDR2 SQIVND (reference sequence). The CDR3 spells CASASGTEAFF. In nucleotides, the CDR3 is TGTGCCAGCGCAAGCGGGACAGAAGCTTTCTTT.

V is TRBV5-8 and J is TRBJ2-7; D may be TRBD2 (5 bases). CDR3 length: 15 residues. The germline V gene encodes CDR1 SGHTS and CDR2 YDEGEE. Trimming shortened V by 0 bases and J by 2 bases, and 12 bases separated the two germline ends. The CDR3 coding sequence is TGTGCCAGCAGCTTGGAAAGCGGACGGGCCTACGAGCAGTACTTC. Residues: CASSLESGRAYEQYF. Drawing the rest from reference TRBV5-8 and TRBJ2-7, the complete variable domain is EAGVTQSPTHLIKTRGQQATLRCSPISGHTSVYWYQQALGLGLQFLLWYDEGEERNRGNFPPRFSGRQFPNYSSELNVNALELEDSALYLCASSLESGRAYEQYFGPGTRLTVT.

This chain connects TRBV9 to TRBJ1-1; TRBD1 might be the D (5 bases). Looked up from germline, CDR1 is SGDLS and CDR2 is YYNGEE. Trimming pared 4 bases from V and 4 bases from J, leaving 17 bases between. The CDR3 has 15 residues. The CDR3 sequence is CASSSGRERGTEAFF. CDR3 nucleotides: TGTGCCAGCAGCTCCGGTAGGGAAAGGGGCACTGAAGCTTTCTTT.

The chain links TRBV29-1 to TRBJ2-5; D possibly corresponds to TRBD2 (6 bases). Germline values: CDR1 SQVTM, CDR2 ANQGSEA. V lost 4 bases and J lost 5, with 11 bases in between. The CDR3 is made up of 12 amino acids. This chain's CDR3 is CSVAGADETQYF. CDR3 coding DNA: TGCAGCGTTGCGGGAGCAGACGAGACCCAGTACTTC.

The rearrangement links TRBV29-1 to TRBJ2-3, with 14 bases fitting TRBD2. Germline-derived CDR1 and CDR2 are SQVTM and ANQGSEA. The length of the CDR3 is 16 residues. Trimming cost V 3 bases and J 0 bases; bases outside gene matches: 2. CDR3 nucleotides: TGCAGCGTTGAGGGGACTAGCGGGAGTAGCACAGATACGCAGTATTTT. The encoded protein is CSVEGTSGSSTDTQYF.